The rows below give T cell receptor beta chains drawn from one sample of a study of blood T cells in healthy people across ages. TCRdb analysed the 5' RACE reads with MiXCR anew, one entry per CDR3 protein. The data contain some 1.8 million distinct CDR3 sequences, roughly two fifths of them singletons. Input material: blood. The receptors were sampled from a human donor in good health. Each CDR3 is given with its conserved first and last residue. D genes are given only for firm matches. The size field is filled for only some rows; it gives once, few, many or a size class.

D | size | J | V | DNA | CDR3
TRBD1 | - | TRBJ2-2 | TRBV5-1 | TGCGCCAGCAGCTTGTTCTTGAGACAGGGGGCGAACACCGGGGAGCTGTTTTTT | CASSLFLRQGANTGELFF
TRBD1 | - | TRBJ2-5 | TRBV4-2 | TGTGCCAGCAGCCAAGGCAGACAGGGAAGGGAGACCCAGTACTTC | CASSQGRQGRETQYF
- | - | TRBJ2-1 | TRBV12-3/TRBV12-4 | TGTGCCAGCAGTTCGGCAAGAGCCGGGGAGCAGTTCTTC | CASSSARAGEQFF
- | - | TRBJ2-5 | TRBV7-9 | TGTGCCAGCAGCTTAATCGGTGTAGAGACCCAGTACTTC | CASSLIGVETQYF
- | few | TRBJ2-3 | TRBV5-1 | TGCGCCAGCAGCTTGGGGCAGGGGATGGATACGCAGTATTTT | CASSLGQGMDTQYF
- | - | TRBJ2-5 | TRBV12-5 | TGTGCTAGTGGTTTGGAGGGCTTGAAGACCCAGTACTTC | CASGLEGLKTQYF
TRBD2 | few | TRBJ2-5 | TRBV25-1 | TGTGCCAGCAGTGATCTAGCGGGGAGAGGAGAGACCCAGTACTTC | CASSDLAGRGETQYF
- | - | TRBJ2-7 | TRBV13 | TGTGCCAGCAGCTTAAGAGGGACCCACGAGCAGTACTTC | CASSLRGTHEQYF
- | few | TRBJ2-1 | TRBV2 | TGTGCCAGCAGTGAAACCCATGAGCAGTTCTTC | CASSETHEQFF
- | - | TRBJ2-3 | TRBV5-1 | TGCGCCAGCAGCCTGAGTAGCGCGCAGTATTTT | CASSLSSAQYF
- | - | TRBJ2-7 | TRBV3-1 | TGTGCCAACAGCCAAGATTGGGACGAGCAGTACTTC | CANSQDWDEQYF
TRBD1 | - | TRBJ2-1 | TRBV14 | TGTGCCAGCAGCCAAGATGACAGGGAGAATGAGCAGTTCTTC | CASSQDDRENEQFF
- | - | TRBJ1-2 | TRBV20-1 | TGCAGTGCTAGTCGGGGGTTCAACTATGGCTACACCTTC | CSASRGFNYGYTF
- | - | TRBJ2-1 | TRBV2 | TGTGCCAGCAGTGAATTATCGCGGTGGAGGGGGAGTAACAATGAGCAGTTCTTC | CASSELSRWRGSNNEQFF
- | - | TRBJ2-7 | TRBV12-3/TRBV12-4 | TGTGCCAGCAGTTTAGTCCCATTGGCGCGCCTGGCTTACGAGCAGTACTTC | CASSLVPLARLAYEQYF
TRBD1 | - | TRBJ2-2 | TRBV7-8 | TGTGCCAGCAGCTTAGGCAGGGGGCGAAACACCGGGGAGCTGTTTTTT | CASSLGRGRNTGELFF